The 22 T cell receptor beta chains given below trace back to one sample, sequenced in a study of blood T cells in healthy people across ages. The authors ran a second PCR of about 6 to 11 cycles using a sample-barcoded 5' primer and a J-beta primer mix. Each CDR3 protein gets one entry after TCRdb re-called the 5' RACE reads with MiXCR. The data show hundreds of thousands of distinct CDR3 sequences, with about 34% seen just once and about 16% held by the top ten. Sequencing used blood. The receptors were gathered from a woman of 80 years or more in good health.

As to this clonotype: Sequence at one end of the junction differs from germline and may be a read error. The V gene is TRBV7-7, the J gene TRBJ2-2; TRBD2 might be the D (5 bases). CDR3 length: 13 residues. CDR1 is SSHAT, CDR2 FNYEAQ, per germline (reference sequence). CDR3 residues: CASSIQASGERFF. CDR3 DNA sequence: TGTGCTAGCAGCATCCAGGCGTCCGGGGAGCGGTTTTTT. Full variable domain (rest looked up from reference TRBV7-7 and TRBJ2-2): GAGVSQSPRYKVTKRGQDVTLRCDPISSHATLYWYQQALGQGPEFLTYFNYEAQPDKSGLPSDRFSAERPEGSISTLTIQRTEQRDSAMYRCASSIQASGERFFGEGSRLTVL.

This clonotype was recorded a few times. The chain employs TRBV4-2 and TRBJ2-7; D may match TRBD1 or TRBD2 (6 bases each). Germline assignment: CDR1 LGHNA and CDR2 YNFKEQ. This CDR3 contains 12 residues. V lost 2 bases and J lost 10, with 12 bases in between. The CDR3 DNA is TGTGCCAGCAGCCAAAACAGGGAGGCCCAGTACTTC. Translation gives CASSQNREAQYF.

This clonotype was recorded at least ten times. V is TRBV9 and J is TRBJ2-3, with 7 positions matching TRBD2. The CDR3 runs to 16 residues. CDR1 and CDR2 from the germline V gene are SGDLS and YYNGEE. V shed 0 bases and J 1 base; nucleotides not matched to a gene: 5. CDR3 nucleotides: TGTGCCAGCAGCGTAGAGATCAGCGGGGGCACAGATACGCAGTATTTT. Protein sequence: CASSVEISGGTDTQYF.

As for this clonotype: This may be a read error, as it is one base from a much larger clone. The rearrangement uses TRBV29-1 and TRBJ2-1; the match to TRBD1 covers 7 bases. The assigned J gene may be wrong: the sequence end matches TRBJ2-7 better. Germline V gene lookup returns CDR1 SQVTM and CDR2 ANQGSEA. The CDR3 covers 14 residues. In nucleotides, the CDR3 is TGCAGCGTTCAGGGGGTGAACTCCTACAATGAGCAGTACTTC. Its protein product is CSVQGVNSYNEQYF.

The V call is TRBV19, the J call TRBJ1-4, with a tentative D call TRBD1 (6 bases). With 4 bases removed from V and 5 bases from J, the gap between germline ends came to 14 bases. Per germline, CDR1 LNHDA and CDR2 SQIVND (reference sequence). The CDR3 runs 15 residues. CDR3 sequence (DNA): TGTGCCAGTAGTACCCATCGGGGGACAAATGAAAAACTGTTTTTT. It specifies CASSTHRGTNEKLFF.

The V gene is TRBV20-1, the J gene TRBJ2-1; no clear D. V lost 1 base to trimming and J lost 9 bases, with 13 bases between them. The CDR3 covers 13 residues. CDR1 and CDR2 (germline): DFQATT, SNEGSKA (reference sequence). CDR3 sequence reads: CSARVARLSEQFF. For the CDR3, the DNA is TGCAGTGCTAGAGTTGCCCGACTCTCTGAGCAGTTCTTC.

V and J are TRBV20-1 and TRBJ2-7; D is uncertain. The V gene's germline CDR1 is DFQATT and CDR2 SNEGSKA (reference sequence). V dropped 3 bases and J dropped 10 bases, with 19 bases sitting between them. The CDR3 loop spans 13 amino acids. CDR3 bases: TGCAGTGCTAGCCCGACACATCAAGAGAACCAGTACTTC. Its translation is CSASPTHQENQYF.

With regard to this clonotype: A much larger clone differs from this one at a single base, so this may be a read error. This chain joins TRBV29-1 and TRBJ1-2; D is perhaps TRBD1 (5 bases). There are 13 residues in the CDR3. CDR1 is SQVTM, CDR2 ANQGSEA, per germline. Trimming removed 1 base at V and 12 bases at J, with 18 bases between. The CDR3 spells CSVEASGVQGDTF. The CDR3 coding sequence is TGCAGCGTTGAAGCGTCGGGGGTACAAGGCGACACCTTC.

As regards this clonotype: A much larger clone differs from this one at a single base, so this may be a read error. This rearrangement joins TRBV5-1 to TRBJ1-2; D remains ambiguous. The CDR3 sequence is 16 residues long. Per germline, CDR1 SGHRS and CDR2 YFSETQ. The CDR3 bases are TGCGCCAGCAACTTGGCCAGGAGGAACTCTAACTATGGCTACACCTTC. Translating gives CASNLARRNSNYGYTF.

This clonotype was seen repeatedly, ten times or more. The chain joins TRBV5-6 to TRBJ2-1; D is perhaps TRBD2 (5 bases). The germline V and J ends were trimmed by 0 bases and 6 bases, with 13 bases remaining between them. Germline values: CDR1 SGHDT, CDR2 YYEEEE. The CDR3 consists of 15 residues. Here the CDR3 DNA reads TGTGCCAGCAGCTTGGATTTACGGGGATCCAATGAGCAGTTCTTC. Translation: CASSLDLRGSNEQFF.

This clonotype was seen repeatedly, ten times or more. This chain links TRBV2 with TRBJ1-5, with D tentatively TRBD1 (5 bases). This CDR3 contains 14 residues. Germline CDR1 reads SNHLY; CDR2 reads FYNNEI. The V end lost 6 bases, the J end lost 7 bases, and 16 bases lay between the germline ends. CDR3 in DNA: TGTGCCAGCAGCGCCGGGACCCGCGACCAGCCCCAGCATTTT. Translated, it gives CASSAGTRDQPQHF.

This clonotype was recorded many times. The chain joins TRBV25-1 to TRBJ2-1; 7 nucleotides agree with TRBD1. After removal of 1 base from V and 5 bases from J, the junction contained 11 bases not matched to a gene. From germline, CDR1 is MGHDK and CDR2 SYGVNS. This CDR3 contains 17 residues. CDR3 region: CASSEFPGTGENNEQFF. As DNA, the CDR3 is TGTGCCAGCAGTGAATTCCCCGGTACAGGGGAGAACAATGAGCAGTTCTTC.

Turning to this clonotype: The junction and the germline gene differ at one end; a read error may be behind it. V gene TRBV12-3 or TRBV12-4 combines with J gene TRBJ2-3, with 11 bases that match TRBD2. This CDR3 region has 18 residues. CDR3 sequence (DNA): TGTGCCAGCAGCCTTAGCGGGGGGGCATCCATAAGCGCAGATGCGCAGTATTTT. Protein product: CASSLSGGASISADAQYF.

This clonotype was seen repeatedly, ten times or more. This chain uses TRBV5-1 with TRBJ2-7; D gene unclear. V lost 0 bases and J lost 3, with 4 bases in between. The germline V gene encodes CDR1 SGHRS and CDR2 YFSETQ. The CDR3 runs 12 residues. The DNA for the CDR3 is TGCGCCAGCAGCTTGGACAACTACGAGCAGTACTTC. This codes for CASSLDNYEQYF.

The V and J genes are TRBV11-2 and TRBJ2-3; 9 bases fit TRBD2. This CDR3 comprises 19 residues. V was pared by 1 base and J by 6 bases, with 17 bases of the junction left unmatched. Germline CDR1 reads SGHAT; CDR2 reads FQNNGV. The CDR3 bases are TGTGCCAGCAGCTTAGCTGGCTCACCTGGCGGGGGGGCCTCTGATACGCAGTATTTT. This codes for CASSLAGSPGGGASDTQYF.

This clonotype was picked up a small number of times. CDR3 bases: TGTGCCAGCAGCGTGGAGGACAGCGCTAACACTGAAGCTTTCTTT. Protein sequence: CASSVEDSANTEAFF. The J gene is TRBJ1-1, the V gene TRBV9, with a possible D match to TRBD1 (6 bases). Per the germline V gene, CDR1 is SGDLS and CDR2 is YYNGEE. Trimming cost V 2 bases and J 2 bases, with 13 bases left between them. The CDR3 runs 15 residues.

The chain combines TRBV12-3 or TRBV12-4 with TRBJ1-1; D is uncertain. Deletions cut 4 bases from V and 4 bases from J, with 13 bases between. The CDR3 consists of 14 residues. CDR3 in DNA: TGTGCCAGCAGTTCCGTGGTGGGTGCCACTGAAGCTTTCTTT. As protein: CASSSVVGATEAFF.

The table lists this clonotype with many counts. The chain recombines TRBV5-6 with TRBJ2-1; D perhaps matches TRBD2 (6 bases). V lost 0 bases and J lost 7, with 20 bases in between. Germline CDR1 is SGHDT and CDR2 is YYEEEE. The CDR3 is 17 amino acids. The CDR3: CASSLGEARLGGNEQFF. CDR3 bases: TGTGCCAGCAGCTTGGGGGAGGCCAGGTTGGGTGGGAATGAGCAGTTCTTC.

This clonotype was counted many times. V and J are TRBV4-3 and TRBJ2-1; D not certain. The CDR3 totals 14 residues. Germline CDR1 is LGHNA and CDR2 is YSLEER. Trimming pared 0 bases from V and 8 bases from J, leaving 11 bases between. CDR3 bases: TGCGCCAGCAGCCAAGATTTGGCCGAAGATGAGCAGTTCTTC. Translation: CASSQDLAEDEQFF.

The J gene is TRBJ2-5, the V gene TRBV12-3 or TRBV12-4, with D tentatively TRBD1 or TRBD2 (6 bases each). The CDR3 has 15 amino acids. Between the trimmed V and J ends, which lost 6 bases and 5 bases, there was a span of 19 bases. In DNA, the CDR3 is TGTGCCAGCAGCCGACGCCCACGGGGGCTGGAGACCCAGTACTTC. The encoded protein is CASSRRPRGLETQYF.

This clonotype was counted at least ten times. The J gene is TRBJ2-3, the V gene TRBV6-2 or TRBV6-3, with D hard to call. V was cut by 7 bases and J by 2 bases, with 7 bases left in between. The CDR3 is made up of 12 amino acids. Germline lookup yields CDR1 MNHEY and CDR2 SVGEGT. CDR3: CASTDFTDTQYF. The CDR3 nucleotides read TGTGCCAGCACCGACTTCACAGATACGCAGTATTTT.

This clonotype was observed a handful of times. The rearrangement uses TRBV7-9 and TRBJ2-2; D uncertain. The CDR3 spans 15 residues. V lost 2 bases, J lost 2 bases, and 9 bases lay in between. Germline V CDR1 and CDR2: SEHNR, FQNEAQ (reference sequence). The CDR3 here is CASSLKPVNTGELFF. CDR3 nucleotide sequence: TGTGCCAGCAGCTTAAAACCGGTAAACACCGGGGAGCTGTTTTTT.